This record looks at one TCR beta chain sequence and its context. Germline V gene lookup returns CDR1 SGHNT and CDR2 YYREEE (reference sequence). V gave up 1 base and J gave up 9 bases; unmatched junction bases: 4. There are 13 residues in the CDR3. The investigators reverse transcribed all of the isolated RNA, so they sequenced expressed TCRB transcripts. TCRdb keeps only in-frame clones here, not all; method: immunoSEQ multiplex PCR. This table has approximately 380,000 clones, about 15% appearing once. This sample is part of a study of beta chain features in type 1 diabetes. This sequence originates from a woman aged 18 to 35 in good health. Sequenced material: naive CD4+ T cells from blood. The chain couples TRBV5-4 to TRBJ1-5; 7 bases align to TRBD1. The CDR3 sequence is CASSLTGEGPQHF. CDR3 bases: TGTGCCAGCAGCTTGACAGGGGAAGGGCCCCAGCATTTT.